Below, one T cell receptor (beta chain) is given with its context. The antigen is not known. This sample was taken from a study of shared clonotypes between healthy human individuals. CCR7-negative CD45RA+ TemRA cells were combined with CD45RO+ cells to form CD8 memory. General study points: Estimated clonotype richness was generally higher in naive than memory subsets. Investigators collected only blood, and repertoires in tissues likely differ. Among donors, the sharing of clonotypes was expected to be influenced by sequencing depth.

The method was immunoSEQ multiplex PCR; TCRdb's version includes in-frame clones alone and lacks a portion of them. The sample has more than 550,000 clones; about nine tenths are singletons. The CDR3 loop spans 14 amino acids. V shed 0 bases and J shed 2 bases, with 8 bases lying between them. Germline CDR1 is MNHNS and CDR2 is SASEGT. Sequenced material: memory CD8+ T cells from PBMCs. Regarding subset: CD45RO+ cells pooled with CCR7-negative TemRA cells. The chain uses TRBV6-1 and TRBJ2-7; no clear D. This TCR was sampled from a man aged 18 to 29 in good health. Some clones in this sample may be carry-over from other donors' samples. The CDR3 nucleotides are TGTGCCAGCAGTGAAGCGTACAGACCCTACGAGCAGTACTTC. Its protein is CASSEAYRPYEQYF.